Detailed here is one T cell receptor (beta chain). The target antigen is unknown. Memory CD4+ cells were the fraction left after CD45RA+ naive selection. The CDR3 is 15 amino acids. V was trimmed by 5 bases and J by 0 bases, leaving 12 bases between them. CDR1 and CDR2 (germline): MDHEN, SYDVKM. This sample is part of a study of shared clonotypes between healthy human individuals. The study, taken as a whole, reports: For sorted subsets, rarefaction showed incomplete sequencing despite large depth.

The assay was immunoSEQ multiplex PCR, and TCRdb's table has in-frame clones only and misses some. Of 600,000 to 750,000 clones in the sample, roughly two thirds were seen once. The source of this sequence is a woman in her 30s in good health. Specimen: memory CD4+ T cells sorted from blood. The subset denotes: CD45RA-negative fraction. The chain uses TRBV28 and TRBJ2-3; D perhaps matches TRBD1 (6 bases). The CDR3 region is CASSQTTGSTDTQYF. For the CDR3, the DNA is TGTGCCAGCAGTCAGACGACAGGTAGCACAGATACGCAGTATTTT.